This T cell receptor beta chain was recovered during a study of identical twins. A remark on this clonotype: Antigen specificity is unknown.

CDR1 and CDR2 from the germline V gene are SNHLY and FYNNEI. The CDR3 runs to 14 residues. V shed 8 bases and J shed 2 bases, with 13 bases lying between them. Study-wide results and caveats: Conclusions were based on cross-sectional statistical analysis, without following the same donors. While abundant cord blood beta clonotypes carried fewer insertions, memory repertoires showed no such pattern.

TCRdb used MiXCR to reprocess the 5' RACE reads, holding one entry per CDR3 protein. The sample has under 250,000 distinct CDR3 sequences, 7.5% seen once; the top ten hold 1.9%. This sample was also put to use in a study of yellow fever vaccine responses in identical twins.

The chain is built from TRBV2 and TRBJ1-5; perhaps TRBD1 as D (5 bases). The sequenced material came from memory (CD45RO+) T cells sorted from blood. The sequence came from a woman between 18 and 29 years old in good health. This chain's CDR3 is CASGTQGGNQPQHF. DNA of the CDR3: TGTGCCAGCGGGACCCAGGGTGGCAATCAGCCCCAGCATTTT.